Presented here are 29 T cell receptor beta chains from one specimen sequenced in a study of OX40 agonist ivuxolimab in advanced cancers. The library was built by means of the immunoSEQ multiplex PCR assay. In TCRdb, the immuneACCESS table is reduced to in-frame sequences with V and J assigned. These tables do not hold every clone; where another copy was compared, an unresolved V gene accounts for under half, and the others remain unexplained. In all, the sample holds tens of thousands of clones, and approximately 85% of those were seen once. Over 2% of the sample rests with the top ten. The sequenced sample was CD4+ or CD8+ T cells sorted from blood, obtained in a trial of the OX40 agonist ivuxolimab. These receptors all come from an adult with an advanced solid tumor such as melanoma, head and neck, liver or kidney cancer.

J is TRBJ1-2 and V is TRBV6-1, with a weak D call TRBD1 (5 bases). CDR1 MNHNS and CDR2 SASEGT come from the germline V gene. The CDR3 length is 12 residues. Trimming shortened V by 4 bases and J by 6 bases, and 9 bases separated the two germline ends. The CDR3 DNA is TGTGCCAGCAGTGGTGGACATGATGGCTACACCTTC. This sequence encodes CASSGGHDGYTF.

The chain employs TRBV28 and TRBJ2-1; 8 bases match TRBD1. J gave up 6 bases and V 5 bases, and 9 bases lay outside the gene matches. The CDR3 runs to 15 residues. CDR1 and CDR2 from the germline V gene are MDHEN and SYDVKM. The CDR3 here is CASSPGTGLFNEQFF. The CDR3 DNA reads as TGTGCCAGCAGTCCTGGGACAGGCCTGTTCAATGAGCAGTTCTTC.

This chain uses TRBV7-2 with TRBJ2-2, with a possible D match to TRBD1 (5 bases). The CDR3 totals 15 residues. Per germline, CDR1 SGHTA and CDR2 FQGNSA. V was shortened by 5 bases and J by 2 bases, with 12 bases between the two germline ends. As DNA, the CDR3 is TGTGCCAGCAGCCGATGGGGCAGCAACACCGGGGAGCTGTTTTTT. It codes for CASSRWGSNTGELFF.

This chain links TRBV6-1 with TRBJ2-7; 10 bases are shared with TRBD1. The CDR3 is 15 residues long. The germline V gene encodes CDR1 MNHNS and CDR2 SASEGT. Losses at the gene ends were 7 bases for V and 7 bases for J; bases not matched to a gene: 13. The CDR3 DNA reads as TGTGCCAGCACCATCCACGGGGACAGGGGAACGGAGCAGTACTTC. It is translated as CASTIHGDRGTEQYF.

V and J are TRBV2 and TRBJ1-5, with D uncertain. Germline CDR1 and CDR2: SNHLY and FYNNEI. The CDR3 is made up of 14 amino acids. Between the trimmed V and J ends, which lost 0 bases and 4 bases, there was a span of 7 bases. The CDR3 coding sequence is TGTGCCAGCAGTGAAGCGCTTCAGAATCAGCCCCAGCATTTT. It is translated as CASSEALQNQPQHF.

The chain employs TRBV6-6 and TRBJ1-1; tentatively, D is TRBD1 (6 bases). The CDR3 has 15 amino acids. Trimming stripped 0 bases from V and 4 bases from J, with 12 bases between. Per germline, CDR1 MNHNY and CDR2 SVGAGI (reference sequence). The CDR3 is CASSYSSGAATEAFF. The DNA for the CDR3 is TGTGCCAGCAGTTACTCCTCAGGGGCGGCCACTGAAGCTTTCTTT.

This chain connects TRBV5-1 to TRBJ1-1; D ambiguous. Germline CDR1 is SGHRS and CDR2 is YFSETQ. The CDR3 loop spans 16 amino acids. V was cut by 3 bases and J by 1 base, with 16 bases left in between. The chain's CDR3 is CASSSGAGSRNTEAFF. The DNA of the CDR3 is TGCGCCAGCAGCTCCGGTGCGGGGAGTAGGAACACTGAAGCTTTCTTT.

CDR3: CSAPLPPEQYF. CDR3 bases: TGCAGTGCTCCCCTACCCCCTGAGCAGTACTTC. The chain uses TRBV20-1 and TRBJ2-7, with no clear D. The CDR3 has 11 amino acids. Germline CDR1 reads DFQATT; CDR2 reads SNEGSKA (reference sequence). The V and J ends lost 5 bases and 7 bases respectively, with 12 bases between them.

The V gene is TRBV5-5, the J gene TRBJ2-1, with TRBD1 as a possible D gene (6 bases). This CDR3 is built from 15 residues. Trimming took 3 bases from V and 9 from J, leaving 19 bases between them. Germline V gene sequence: CDR1 SGHKS, CDR2 YYEKEE (reference sequence). The CDR3, as DNA: TGTGCCAGCAGCTCCCACAGGGTTAAACGGGGTGAGCAGTTCTTC. This gives the protein CASSSHRVKRGEQFF.

In this sample, this clone turned up a few times. The genes are TRBV5-4 and TRBJ2-7; D gene ambiguous. The germline CDR1 and CDR2 sequences are SGHNT and YYREEE (reference sequence). Trimming took 2 bases from V and 3 from J, leaving 15 bases between them. The CDR3 covers 15 residues. CDR3 region: CASSFMPAGDYEQYF. The CDR3 nucleotides are TGTGCCAGCAGCTTCATGCCAGCAGGAGACTACGAGCAGTACTTC.

The chain has TRBV18 and TRBJ1-1, with a possible D match to TRBD1 (5 bases). The germline V and J ends were trimmed by 8 bases and 0 bases, with 13 bases remaining between them. The germline V gene encodes CDR1 KGHSH and CDR2 LQKENI. This CDR3 comprises 14 residues. CDR3 sequence (DNA): TGTGCCAGCCATAGGGACGGATTGAACACTGAAGCTTTCTTT. This translates into CASHRDGLNTEAFF.

The J gene is TRBJ1-2, the V gene TRBV15, with 11 bases identical to TRBD1. The CDR3 has 13 amino acids. The germline gives CDR1 LNHNV, CDR2 YYDKDF (reference sequence). The junction had 0 bases not matched to a gene; V was cut back by 1 base and J by 8 bases. The CDR3 DNA is TGTGCCACCAGCAGAGGGACAGGGGGCGGCTACACCTTC. Amino acids: CATSRGTGGGYTF.

This clone was seen once. J is TRBJ1-5 and V is TRBV2; weak D call: TRBD1 (5 bases). Germline loops: CDR1 SNHLY, CDR2 FYNNEI. The CDR3 is 13 residues long. Trimming took 5 bases from V and 2 from J, leaving 7 bases between them. The CDR3 DNA reads TGTGCCAGCAGTCGGGGGGGCAATCAGCCCCAGCATTTT. Residues: CASSRGGNQPQHF.

In the case of this clone: One end of the junction is discordant with germline, which a read error may explain. The chain joins TRBV7-7 to TRBJ2-5, with a weak D call TRBD2 (6 bases). Germline-derived CDR1 and CDR2 are SSHAT and FNYEAQ (reference sequence). The CDR3 runs 15 residues. The CDR3 region is CASSLAFGGSETQYF. The CDR3 DNA reads TGTGCTAGCAGCTTAGCGTTTGGGGGGTCGGAGACCCAGTACTTC.

This sequence joins TRBV10-3 and TRBJ1-5; a possible D gene is TRBD1 (5 bases). The germline V and J ends were trimmed by 8 bases and 6 bases, with 17 bases remaining between them. Germline-derived CDR1 and CDR2 are ENHRY and SYGVKD. CDR3 size: 14 residues. Here the CDR3 reads CAIWGGGESQPQHF. CDR3 in DNA: TGTGCCATCTGGGGGGGAGGGGAGTCTCAGCCCCAGCATTTT.

This clone was seen only a few times. The chain joins TRBV11-2 to TRBJ1-6; D gene ambiguous. With 3 bases removed from V and 13 bases from J, the gap between germline ends came to 10 bases. There are 12 residues in the CDR3. From germline, CDR1 is SGHAT and CDR2 FQNNGV. CDR3 bases: TGTGCCAGCAGCTTCCCCGGTGGGCCCCTCCACTTT. Translation gives CASSFPGGPLHF.

The chain carries TRBV6-1 and TRBJ2-3, with a tentative D call TRBD2 (5 bases). This CDR3 is built from 13 residues. Germline lookup yields CDR1 MNHNS and CDR2 SASEGT. V was trimmed by 7 bases and J by 3 bases, leaving 11 bases between them. The CDR3 nucleotides are TGTGCCAGCACCCCCCCGGGAACAGATACGCAGTATTTT. Its protein is CASTPPGTDTQYF.

This clone was observed a single time. The chain links TRBV6-6 to TRBJ2-3; TRBD2 matches at 9 bases. Germline-derived CDR1 and CDR2 are MNHNY and SVGAGI (reference sequence). V lost 6 bases and J lost 4; bases outside the gene matches: 5. The CDR3 is 14 residues long. CDR3: CASRASGVSDTQYF. The CDR3 region has the DNA TGTGCCAGCAGAGCTAGCGGGGTTTCAGATACGCAGTATTTT.

This clone was observed a single time. The J gene is TRBJ2-1, the V gene TRBV28; D gene unclear. The CDR3 is 14 amino acids. Germline V gives CDR1 MDHEN, CDR2 SYDVKM. Trimming cost V 6 bases and J 3 bases, with 12 bases left between them. The CDR3 region is CASSSVLLYNEQFF. DNA of the CDR3: TGTGCCAGCAGCTCCGTCTTGCTCTACAATGAGCAGTTCTTC.

J is TRBJ1-1 and V is TRBV11-3, with D possibly matching TRBD1 (6 bases). The germline V gene encodes CDR1 SGHNT and CDR2 YENEEA. The CDR3 is 16 amino acids. Trimming took off 2 bases at V and 0 bases at J, with 13 bases between the two ends. CDR3 protein: CASSLQGPPLNTEAFF. The CDR3 DNA reads TGTGCCAGCAGCTTACAGGGGCCGCCATTGAACACTGAAGCTTTCTTT.

The V call is TRBV15, the J call TRBJ1-1; tentative D call: TRBD1 (6 bases). Germline V CDR1 and CDR2: LNHNV, YYDKDF (reference sequence). V lost 1 base to trimming and J lost 1 base, with 19 bases between them. The CDR3 is 18 residues long. In nucleotides, the CDR3 is TGTGCCACCAGCAGAGTTGTGGGGGGCCGGTGGGCGAACACTGAAGCTTTCTTT. Encoded protein: CATSRVVGGRWANTEAFF.

The chain combines TRBV29-1 with TRBJ2-7; 9 bases match TRBD1. After removal of 6 bases from V and 4 bases from J, the junction contained 10 bases not matched to a gene. CDR3 length: 14 amino acids. Germline CDR1 reads SQVTM; CDR2 reads ANQGSEA. The CDR3 sequence: CSVDGTGTGYEQYF. The DNA of the CDR3 is TGCAGCGTGGATGGGACAGGGACGGGATACGAGCAGTACTTC.

J is TRBJ2-1 and V is TRBV15, with D perhaps matching TRBD1 (5 bases). Per germline, CDR1 LNHNV and CDR2 YYDKDF (reference sequence). The CDR3 is made up of 16 amino acids. Trimming removed 0 bases at V and 9 bases at J, with 18 bases between. The CDR3 reads CATSRDSSGHFSEQFF. The CDR3 DNA reads as TGTGCCACCAGCAGAGATTCGTCAGGGCACTTTAGTGAGCAGTTCTTC.

The chain is built from TRBV5-8 and TRBJ2-1; 7 bases are shared with TRBD2. Losses at the gene ends were 6 bases for V and 4 bases for J; bases not matched to a gene: 4. From germline, CDR1 is SGHTS and CDR2 YDEGEE. CDR3 length: 13 amino acids. CDR3 amino acids: CASILALYNEQFF. CDR3 bases: TGTGCCAGCATACTAGCGTTGTACAATGAGCAGTTCTTC.

Written as DNA, the CDR3 is TGCGCCAGCAGCCAAGAGCCGGGACAGGGACGCGAGCAGTACTTC. It yields the protein CASSQEPGQGREQYF. The chain is built from TRBV4-1 and TRBJ2-7; 9 bases are shared with TRBD1. Germline assignment: CDR1 MGHRA and CDR2 YSYEKL. This CDR3 has 15 residues. With V trimmed by 0 bases and J by 6 bases, 6 bases remained unmatched.

The rearrangement joins TRBV21-1 to TRBJ2-2; TRBD1, the table's D call, was not compared with the DNA. TRBV21-1 is annotated as a pseudogene. This CDR3 has 18 amino acids. CDR3 sequence: CASSKRAQVPTSTGELFF. CDR3 nucleotide sequence: TGTGCCAGCAGCAAACGTGCCCAGGTTCCAACGTCCACCGGGGAGCTGTTTTTT.

This clone occurred a few times. Sequence at one end of the junction differs from germline and may be a read error. The chain has TRBV4-2 and TRBJ2-2; perhaps TRBD1 as D (5 bases). The CDR3 runs 17 residues. CDR1 is LGHNA and CDR2 is YNFKEQ in the germline V gene. The chain's CDR3 is CASSHPLTDVNPGELFF. The CDR3 DNA follows: TGTGCCAGCAGCCACCCCCTGACAGACGTGAACCCCGGGGAGCTGTTTTTT.

The V and J genes are TRBV11-3 and TRBJ2-6, with D perhaps assigned TRBD1 or TRBD2 (5 bases each). CDR1 and CDR2 from the germline V gene are SGHNT and YENEEA. This CDR3 region has 15 residues. Trimming shortened V by 7 bases and J by 0 bases, and 10 bases separated the two germline ends. CDR3 in DNA: TGTGCCAGCACCGTGAGGGGCTCTGGGGCCAACGTCCTGACTTTC. Translating it yields CASTVRGSGANVLTF.

The V gene is TRBV19, the J gene TRBJ2-3, with 8 bases identical to TRBD2. Germline CDR1 and CDR2: LNHDA and SQIVND (reference sequence). Germline trimming cut 5 bases from V and 4 bases from J; bases unmatched to any gene: 8. The CDR3 is made up of 15 amino acids. The CDR3 region has the DNA TGTGCCAGTAGTCCCCCAGCGGGGGCCTCAGATACGCAGTATTTT. Translation: CASSPPAGASDTQYF.